These T cell receptor beta chains were read from a single sample in a study of T cell repertoires in cytomegalovirus infection. Via MiXCR, TCRdb re-called the reads, giving one row per CDR3 protein. The sample records roughly 200,000 distinct CDR3 sequences, roughly 15% being singletons. The sequenced sample was CD8+ T cells from PBMCs. These receptors came from a human donor in good health (CMV status not recorded). Some clones in this sample may be carry-over from other donors' samples. The CDR3 runs from the conserved cysteine through the conserved F or W. D genes are given only for firm matches. Clone size is not always given. Where it is, it says once, few, many or a class for expanded clones.

d_gene | j_gene | abundance | v_gene | len | CDR3aa | CDR3nt
- | TRBJ2-6 | - | TRBV9 | 17 | CASSVIQGSSGANVLTF | TGTGCCAGCAGCGTAATACAGGGTTCCTCTGGGGCCAACGTCCTGACTTTC
- | TRBJ1-3 | few | TRBV4-2 | 15 | CASSQGETSGNTIYF | TGTGCCAGCAGCCAAGGAGAAACCTCTGGAAACACCATATATTTT
- | TRBJ2-2 | - | TRBV6-1 | 16 | CASSPRGSENTGELFF | TGTGCCAGCAGTCCCAGGGGTAGTGAGAACACCGGGGAGCTGTTTTTT
- | TRBJ2-7 | - | TRBV6-2/TRBV6-3 | 13 | CASSYSLRVEQYF | TGTGCCAGCAGTTACTCACTCCGGGTCGAGCAGTACTTC
- | TRBJ2-2 | - | TRBV6-1 | 16 | CASSDKFTQNTGELFF | TGTGCCAGCAGTGACAAATTTACTCAGAACACCGGGGAGCTGTTTTTT
- | TRBJ2-7 | - | TRBV2 | 13 | CASSEAPAYEQYF | TGTGCCAGCAGTGAGGCACCCGCCTACGAGCAGTACTTC
TRBD1 | TRBJ1-1 | - | TRBV24-1 | 17 | CATSYGQAKGRDTEAFF | TGTGCCACCAGTTACGGACAGGCTAAAGGGAGGGACACTGAAGCTTTCTTT
- | TRBJ2-2 | - | TRBV7-2 | 17 | CASSPALASGDTGELFF | TGTGCCAGCAGCCCCGCACTAGCGTCAGGGGACACCGGGGAGCTGTTTTTT
- | TRBJ1-1 | - | TRBV7-6 | 14 | CASSPGSGDAEAFF | TGTGCCAGCAGCCCCGGGTCAGGGGATGCTGAAGCTTTCTTT
- | TRBJ2-7 | - | TRBV28 | 11 | CASSLMGEQYF | TGTGCCAGCAGTTTAATGGGGGAGCAGTACTTC
TRBD2 | TRBJ2-3 | few | TRBV5-6 | 17 | CASSLASVAGFANTQYF | TGTGCCAGCAGCTTGGCCTCAGTAGCGGGTTTTGCAAATACGCAGTATTTT
- | TRBJ2-1 | - | TRBV12-3/TRBV12-4 | 13 | CASRPWGLGEQFF | TGTGCCAGCAGGCCTTGGGGGCTTGGAGAGCAGTTCTTC
TRBD2 | TRBJ2-7 | - | TRBV4-1 | 15 | CASSPEGLGEDEQYF | TGCGCCAGCAGCCCGGAGGGACTAGGAGAAGACGAGCAGTACTTC
TRBD1 | TRBJ2-1 | few | TRBV7-2 | 15 | CASSEGTGPYNEQFF | TGTGCCAGCAGCGAAGGGACAGGACCCTACAATGAGCAGTTCTTC
TRBD1 | TRBJ1-1 | - | TRBV29-1 | 14 | CSVEAGTGNTEAFF | TGCAGCGTTGAAGCCGGGACAGGGAACACTGAAGCTTTCTTT
TRBD1 | TRBJ1-5 | few | TRBV6-6 | 13 | CASSDRGVQPQHF | TGTGCCAGCAGCGACAGGGGAGTGCAGCCCCAGCATTTT
- | TRBJ2-1 | few | TRBV7-8 | 11 | CASSDAGEQFF | TGTGCCAGCAGCGACGCCGGCGAGCAGTTCTTC
- | TRBJ1-1 | many | TRBV7-6 | 15 | CASSLGSTENTEAFF | TGTGCCAGCAGCTTAGGAAGTACGGAGAACACTGAAGCTTTCTTT
- | TRBJ2-7 | - | TRBV7-2 | 15 | CASSPRGDSSYEQYF | TGTGCCAGCAGCCCCAGGGGGGACAGCTCCTACGAGCAGTACTTC
TRBD1 | TRBJ1-1 | few | TRBV20-1 | 14 | CSATHPGGWTEAFF | TGCAGTGCTACCCACCCAGGGGGTTGGACTGAAGCTTTCTTT
- | TRBJ1-5 | - | TRBV20-1 | 14 | CSARDRESNQPQHF | TGCAGTGCTAGAGACAGGGAAAGCAATCAGCCCCAGCATTTT
- | TRBJ2-7 | few | TRBV7-2 | 13 | CASSEGHTYEQYF | TGTGCCAGCAGCGAGGGACACACCTACGAGCAGTACTTC
TRBD1 | TRBJ1-2 | - | TRBV3-1 | 17 | CASSQEVAGGGDYGYTF | TGTGCCAGCAGCCAAGAAGTGGCAGGGGGCGGCGACTATGGCTACACCTTC
- | TRBJ1-4 | - | TRBV4-1 | 16 | CASSQDKGQMHEKLFF | TGCGCCAGCAGCCAAGATAAGGGTCAGATGCATGAAAAACTGTTTTTT
- | TRBJ1-1 | few | TRBV7-6 | 11 | CASSNRAEAFF | TGTGCCAGCAGTAACAGGGCGGAAGCTTTCTTT
- | TRBJ2-7 | few | TRBV7-9 | 14 | CASSLEEVPYEQYF | TGTGCCAGCAGCTTAGAAGAGGTTCCCTACGAGCAGTACTTC
- | TRBJ1-5 | few | TRBV27 | 16 | CASSLSLMVRNQPQHF | TGTGCCAGCAGTTTATCCCTTATGGTCCGGAATCAGCCCCAGCATTTT